Below, 32 T cell receptor beta chains from the same sample are listed, as sequenced in a study of cytomegalovirus exposure and HLA in healthy donors. Sequenced by immunoSEQ multiplex PCR; TCRdb stores in-frame clones only, minus some. The sample holds 250,000 to 400,000 clones, approximately 88% seen once. The sequenced sample was PBMCs. These receptors all stem from a man aged 30-40 years in good health and CMV-seronegative.

The chain uses TRBV6-5 and TRBJ2-7; TRBD2 matches at 10 bases. After removal of 7 bases from V and 2 bases from J, the junction contained 8 bases not matched to a gene. The CDR3 is made up of 15 amino acids. The V gene's germline CDR1 is MNHEY and CDR2 SVGAGI. The CDR3 bases are TGTGCCAGCACCACGACTAGCGGGTTTCCCTACGAGCAGTACTTC. It is translated as CASTTTSGFPYEQYF.

This clone was seen more than once but under ten times. This rearrangement joins TRBV18 to TRBJ1-2, with TRBD1 matching 12 bases. With V trimmed by 3 bases and J by 6 bases, 2 bases remained unmatched. The CDR3 covers 14 residues. CDR1 KGHSH and CDR2 LQKENI come from the germline V gene. The CDR3 here is CASSPGQGANGYTF. In DNA, the CDR3 is TGTGCCAGCTCACCGGGACAGGGGGCGAATGGCTACACCTTC. The entire variable domain, with the rest obtained from reference TRBV18 and TRBJ1-2, is as follows: NAGVMQNPRHLVRRRGQEARLRCSPMKGHSHVYWYRQLPEEGLKFMVYLQKENIIDESGMPKERFSAEFPKEGPSILRIQQVVRGDSAAYFCASSPGQGANGYTFGSGTRLTVV.

The chain combines TRBV4-1 with TRBJ2-1; 7 bases match TRBD1. The CDR3 length is 14 residues. V trimming: 2 bases; J trimming: 12 bases; junction bases outside the gene matches: 10. Germline-derived CDR1 and CDR2 are MGHRA and YSYEKL. The CDR3 spells CASSQMGQRLGQFF. DNA for the CDR3: TGCGCCAGCAGCCAAATGGGACAGAGGCTCGGGCAGTTCTTC.

The V gene is TRBV6-1, the J gene TRBJ2-7; D is possibly TRBD1 (6 bases). CDR1 and CDR2 from the germline V gene are MNHNS and SASEGT. The CDR3 has 15 amino acids. V was cut by 4 bases and J by 7 bases, with 20 bases left in between. The CDR3 DNA sequence: TGTGCCAGCAGTGCCTCCCTGGTACAGGGCCGGGAGCAGTACTTC. Protein product: CASSASLVQGREQYF.

This rearrangement joins TRBV5-4 to TRBJ1-6; D uncertain. V was clipped by 0 bases and J by 4 bases, with 14 bases between them. CDR3 size: 17 residues. Germline values: CDR1 SGHNT, CDR2 YYREEE (reference sequence). CDR3 sequence reads: CASSLVRAGNYNSPLHF. The DNA for the CDR3 is TGTGCCAGCAGCTTGGTACGCGCGGGAAATTATAATTCACCCCTCCACTTT.

The chain carries TRBV10-1 and TRBJ2-4; a possible D gene is TRBD1 (5 bases). CDR3 length equals 14 residues. Trimming shortened V by 3 bases and J by 0 bases, and 6 bases separated the two germline ends. CDR1 WNHNN and CDR2 SYGVQD come from the germline V gene (reference sequence). CDR3 coding DNA: TGCGCCAGCAGTGAAGACAGAGCCAAAAACATTCAGTACTTC. Translation gives CASSEDRAKNIQYF.

Note on this clone: Other DNA sequences from this sample encode an identical CDR3 as well. The chain uses TRBV5-1 and TRBJ2-1; D remains ambiguous. Looked up from germline, CDR1 is SGHRS and CDR2 is YFSETQ. Trimming stripped 0 bases from V and 4 bases from J, with 8 bases between. This CDR3 contains 14 residues. The CDR3 spells CASSLGGPYNEQFF. In DNA form, the CDR3 reads TGCGCCAGCAGCTTGGGAGGTCCGTACAATGAGCAGTTCTTC.

This chain connects TRBV7-6 to TRBJ2-7; weak D call: TRBD2 (5 bases). The CDR3 is made up of 15 amino acids. Germline-derived CDR1 and CDR2 are SGHVS and FNYEAQ. With 2 bases removed from V and 6 bases from J, the gap between germline ends came to 17 bases. The CDR3 DNA reads as TGTGCCAGCAGCTTACGGACTGATGTTCGGGGCGAGCAGTACTTC. The encoded protein is CASSLRTDVRGEQYF.

The rearrangement uses TRBV29-1 and TRBJ2-7, with 12 bases identical to TRBD1. Germline CDR1 reads SQVTM; CDR2 reads ANQGSEA. CDR3 length: 14 amino acids. V lost 5 bases, J lost 5 bases, and 7 bases stayed unmatched. The CDR3 is CSVRGQGAENEQYF. Here the CDR3 DNA reads TGCAGCGTTAGGGGACAGGGGGCTGAGAACGAGCAGTACTTC.

The chain recombines TRBV19 with TRBJ1-3; no definite D call. V gave up 3 bases and J gave up 4 bases, with 13 bases separating them. Germline values: CDR1 LNHDA, CDR2 SQIVND (reference sequence). The CDR3 sequence is 15 residues long. In DNA, the CDR3 is TGTGCCAGTAGTATTTACAAGGAGAGAGGAAACACCATATATTTT. This translates into CASSIYKERGNTIYF.

This chain connects TRBV10-1 to TRBJ2-1; D may be TRBD1 (6 bases). Germline CDR1 reads WNHNN; CDR2 reads SYGVQD (reference sequence). V lost 6 bases to trimming and J lost 8 bases, with 17 bases between them. The CDR3 sequence is 14 residues long. The DNA for the CDR3 is TGCGCCAGCAGCTGGGCGGCCAAGGGGGATGAGCAGTTCTTC. The encoded protein is CASSWAAKGDEQFF.

The chain employs TRBV7-2 and TRBJ1-6; D might be TRBD1 (5 bases). The germline V and J ends were trimmed by 5 bases and 7 bases, with 12 bases remaining between them. CDR1 and CDR2 from the germline V gene are SGHTA and FQGNSA. The CDR3 totals 14 residues. The CDR3, as DNA: TGTGCCAGCAGCCTAGACGGGGGGAATTCACCCCTCCACTTT. It encodes CASSLDGGNSPLHF.

The V gene is TRBV4-1, the J gene TRBJ2-7, with TRBD1 matching 9 bases. This CDR3 has 16 amino acids. V gave up 1 base and J gave up 3 bases; unmatched junction bases: 7. Germline V CDR1 and CDR2: MGHRA, YSYEKL. The CDR3 loop reads CASSQVLGTGIYEQYF. The DNA for the CDR3 is TGCGCCAGCAGCCAAGTTCTGGGGACAGGGATCTACGAGCAGTACTTC.

V and J are TRBV9 and TRBJ1-2; D gene uncertain. CDR1 and CDR2 from the germline V gene are SGDLS and YYNGEE. V was pared by 0 bases and J by 5 bases, with 11 bases between. This CDR3 is built from 14 residues. The CDR3 spells CASSVDPAGYGYTF. As DNA, the CDR3 is TGTGCCAGCAGCGTAGATCCGGCAGGTTATGGCTACACCTTC. Based on the CDR3 plus reference TRBV9 and TRBJ1-2, the full variable domain is DSGVTQTPKHLITATGQRVTLRCSPRSGDLSVYWYQQSLDQGLQFLIQYYNGEERAKGNILERFSAQQFPDLHSELNLSSLELGDSALYFCASSVDPAGYGYTFGSGTRLTVV.

V usage is TRBV4-1 and J usage is TRBJ2-7; D remains ambiguous. Germline CDR1 and CDR2: MGHRA and YSYEKL. V lost 1 base, J lost 0 bases, and 10 bases lay in between. There are 15 residues in the CDR3. The CDR3 region is CASSQGHGNSYEQYF. The CDR3 DNA follows: TGCGCCAGCAGCCAAGGACATGGCAACTCCTACGAGCAGTACTTC.

This chain joins TRBV4-2 and TRBJ2-7; 8 positions agree with TRBD2. The junction had 9 bases not matched to a gene; V was cut back by 5 bases and J by 0 bases. The CDR3 length is 16 residues. Germline V gene sequence: CDR1 LGHNA, CDR2 YNFKEQ. The CDR3 sequence is CASSVIAGLNSYEQYF. DNA of the CDR3: TGTGCCAGCAGCGTGATAGCGGGGCTAAACTCCTACGAGCAGTACTTC.

This chain uses TRBV14 with TRBJ2-7, with TRBD1 identical over 11 bases. CDR3 length equals 15 residues. Germline V CDR1 and CDR2: SGHDN, FVKESK. V was clipped by 4 bases and J by 4 bases; unmatched bases: 6. The CDR3 bases are TGTGCCAGCAGCCGTTGGACAGGGGGCTGGTACGAGCAGTACTTC. Translating it yields CASSRWTGGWYEQYF.

The table lists this clone with a count of one. This CDR3 is CASKPLTAINYGYTF. The CDR3 DNA sequence: TGTGCCAGCAAACCGTTGACAGCGATTAACTATGGCTACACCTTC. The chain carries TRBV27 and TRBJ1-2; a possible D gene is TRBD1 (5 bases). V was shortened by 7 bases and J by 1 base, with 16 bases between the two germline ends. Germline CDR1 reads MNHEY; CDR2 reads SMNVEV (reference sequence). The CDR3 length is 15 residues.

This chain connects TRBV4-1 to TRBJ2-5; 7 bases line up with TRBD2. This CDR3 is 15 amino acids long. CDR1 and CDR2 from the germline V gene are MGHRA and YSYEKL. Trimming removed 0 bases from V and 5 bases from J; junction bases left unmatched: 6. The CDR3: CASSQDPGREETQYF. CDR3 coding DNA: TGCGCCAGCAGCCAAGATCCGGGGCGGGAGGAGACCCAGTACTTC.

As DNA, the CDR3 is TGTGCCAGCAGCTTCACAGGGGATGAGACCCAGTACTTC. Translation gives CASSFTGDETQYF. The J gene is TRBJ2-5, the V gene TRBV5-6, with TRBD1 identical over 7 bases. Germline V gene data show CDR1 as SGHDT and CDR2 as YYEEEE. The CDR3 covers 13 residues. Trimming took 2 bases from V and 5 from J; bases not matched to a gene: 3.

The chain is built from TRBV5-4 and TRBJ1-4, with D possibly matching TRBD1 (6 bases). Trimming stripped 0 bases from V and 7 bases from J, with 10 bases between. The CDR3 loop spans 14 amino acids. Germline V gene sequence: CDR1 SGHNT, CDR2 YYREEE (reference sequence). The CDR3 is CASSLEGRGEKLFF. DNA of the CDR3: TGTGCCAGCAGCTTGGAGGGCAGGGGTGAAAAACTGTTTTTT.

The rearrangement joins TRBV5-6 to TRBJ2-1; D gene unclear. Per the germline V gene, CDR1 is SGHDT and CDR2 is YYEEEE. There are 12 residues in the CDR3. V lost 2 bases to trimming and J lost 3 bases, with 3 bases between them. The chain's CDR3 is CASSFSYNEQFF. DNA of the CDR3: TGTGCCAGCAGCTTTAGCTACAATGAGCAGTTCTTC.

This clone was counted once. The chain uses TRBV5-1 and TRBJ2-7; 8 nucleotides align to TRBD1. Germline CDR1 is SGHRS and CDR2 is YFSETQ. V shed 6 bases and J 2 bases; nucleotides not matched to a gene: 4. The length of the CDR3 is 13 residues. The CDR3 DNA reads as TGCGCCAGCAAGAGGACAGGGACCTACGAGCAGTACTTC. Its translation is CASKRTGTYEQYF.

This clone was counted once. This chain connects TRBV7-9 to TRBJ2-3, with D maybe TRBD2 (6 bases). Trimming pared 1 base from V and 0 bases from J, leaving 14 bases between. CDR3 length: 17 amino acids. Per germline, CDR1 SEHNR and CDR2 FQNEAQ (reference sequence). The DNA for the CDR3 is TGTGCCAGCAGCTTAGTTGTCGGACTATATAGCACAGATACGCAGTATTTT. This gives the protein CASSLVVGLYSTDTQYF.

The rearrangement joins TRBV27 to TRBJ1-5; D is perhaps TRBD1 (5 bases). This CDR3 is built from 14 residues. Germline loops: CDR1 MNHEY, CDR2 SMNVEV (reference sequence). V lost 0 bases and J 5 bases, leaving 8 bases between the germline ends. Here the CDR3 reads CASSLSEGYQPQHF. The CDR3 DNA reads as TGTGCCAGCAGTTTATCGGAGGGGTATCAGCCCCAGCATTTT.

This clone occurred a few times. This chain connects TRBV27 to TRBJ2-7, with D possibly TRBD1 on 6 matching bases. The CDR3 length is 12 residues. Trimming removed 4 bases from V and 6 bases from J, with 10 bases in between. Per germline, CDR1 MNHEY and CDR2 SMNVEV (reference sequence). The CDR3: CASSSQGSEQYF. CDR3 coding DNA: TGTGCCAGCAGTTCACAGGGATCCGAGCAGTACTTC.

The chain employs TRBV18 and TRBJ1-5, with D perhaps matching TRBD1 (5 bases). CDR1 is KGHSH and CDR2 is LQKENI in the germline V gene. This CDR3 comprises 14 residues. The V and J ends lost 6 bases and 8 bases respectively, with 17 bases between them. CDR3 in amino acids: CASSGNGAKEPQHF. The CDR3 DNA reads TGTGCCAGCTCGGGCAATGGGGCAAAGGAGCCCCAGCATTTT.

The V gene is TRBV4-1, the J gene TRBJ1-1; 7 positions agree with TRBD1. Looked up from germline, CDR1 is MGHRA and CDR2 is YSYEKL. V lost 1 base to trimming and J lost 4 bases; unmatched junction nucleotides: 3. The CDR3 is 14 amino acids. The CDR3 DNA is TGCGCCAGCAGCCAAGCCCCAGGGGGCACTGAAGCTTTCTTT. It is translated as CASSQAPGGTEAFF.

About this clone itself: This specimen includes other DNA sequences encoding the same CDR3. The genes are TRBV19 and TRBJ2-7; 8 bases line up with TRBD2. Germline V gives CDR1 LNHDA, CDR2 SQIVND (reference sequence). The V gene end was trimmed by 3 bases and the J gene end by 0 bases; junction bases not matched to a gene: 4. CDR3 length equals 15 residues. DNA for the CDR3: TGTGCCAGTAGTATTCGCGGGGGGCTCTCCTACGAGCAGTACTTC. Encoded protein: CASSIRGGLSYEQYF.

Only one count was recorded for this clone. V and J are TRBV29-1 and TRBJ2-1, with 7 bases aligning to TRBD2. V shed 0 bases, J shed 4 bases, and the junction held 21 bases outside the gene matches. The length of the CDR3 is 20 residues. In germline, CDR1 is SQVTM, CDR2 ANQGSEA. The CDR3 reads CSVEDTRRQPPQRGYNEQFF. The CDR3 nucleotides read TGCAGCGTTGAAGATACAAGGCGCCAGCCTCCCCAGCGGGGATACAATGAGCAGTTCTTC.

A word on this clone: Compared with germline, one end of the junction differs, possibly owing to a read error. The chain couples TRBV5-1 to TRBJ2-7, with 8 bases matching TRBD1. In germline, CDR1 is SGHRS, CDR2 YFSETQ. The CDR3 runs 13 residues. The CDR3 reads CASSLDRVHEQYF. CDR3 nucleotide sequence: TGTGCCAGCAGCTTGGACAGGGTGCACGAGCAGTACTTC.

This sequence joins TRBV29-1 and TRBJ2-5; a possible D gene is TRBD2 (5 bases). Germline-derived CDR1 and CDR2 are SQVTM and ANQGSEA. There are 13 residues in the CDR3. V shed 6 bases and J shed 0 bases, with 11 bases lying between them. The CDR3, as DNA: TGCAGCGTCATCCGGGAATACCAAGAGACCCAGTACTTC. It codes for CSVIREYQETQYF.